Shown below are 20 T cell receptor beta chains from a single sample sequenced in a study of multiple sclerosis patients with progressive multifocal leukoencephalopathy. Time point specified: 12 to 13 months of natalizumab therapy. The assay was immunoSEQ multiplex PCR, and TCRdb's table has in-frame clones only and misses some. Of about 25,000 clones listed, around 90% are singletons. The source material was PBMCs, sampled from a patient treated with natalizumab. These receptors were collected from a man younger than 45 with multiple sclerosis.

The CDR3 DNA is TGTGCCAGCAGTCTTTCAGGGCATTTCCAGGGAGAGACCCAGTACTTC. Amino acid sequence: CASSLSGHFQGETQYF. The V call is TRBV6-6, the J call TRBJ2-5; D is perhaps TRBD1 (5 bases). The germline V gene encodes CDR1 MNHNY and CDR2 SVGAGI (reference sequence). The germline V and J ends were trimmed by 5 bases and 4 bases, with 20 bases remaining between them. This CDR3 is 16 amino acids long.

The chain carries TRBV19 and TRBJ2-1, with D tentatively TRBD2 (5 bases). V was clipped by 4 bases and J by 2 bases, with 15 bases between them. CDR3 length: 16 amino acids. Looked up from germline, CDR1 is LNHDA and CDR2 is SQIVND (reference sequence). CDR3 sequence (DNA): TGTGCCAGTAGTAGCCCAGAGGGAGAGGCCTACAATGAGCAGTTCTTC. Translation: CASSSPEGEAYNEQFF. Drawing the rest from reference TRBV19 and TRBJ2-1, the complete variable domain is DGGITQSPKYLFRKEGQNVTLSCEQNLNHDAMYWYRQDPGQGLRLIYYSQIVNDFQKGDIAEGYSVSREKKESFPLTVTSAQKNPTAFYLCASSSPEGEAYNEQFFGPGTRLTVL.

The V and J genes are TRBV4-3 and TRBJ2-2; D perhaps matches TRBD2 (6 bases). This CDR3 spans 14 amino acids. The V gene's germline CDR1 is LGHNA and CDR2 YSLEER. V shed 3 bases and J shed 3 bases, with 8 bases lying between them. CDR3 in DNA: TGCGCCAGCAGCCACAGACTAGACACCGGGGAGCTGTTTTTT. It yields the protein CASSHRLDTGELFF.

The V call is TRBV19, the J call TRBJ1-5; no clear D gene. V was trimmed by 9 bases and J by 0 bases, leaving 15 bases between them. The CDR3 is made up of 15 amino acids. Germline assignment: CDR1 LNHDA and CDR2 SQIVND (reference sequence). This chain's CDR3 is CASSAYGYSNQPQHF. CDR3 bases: TGTGCCAGCAGTGCTTACGGTTATAGCAATCAGCCCCAGCATTTT.

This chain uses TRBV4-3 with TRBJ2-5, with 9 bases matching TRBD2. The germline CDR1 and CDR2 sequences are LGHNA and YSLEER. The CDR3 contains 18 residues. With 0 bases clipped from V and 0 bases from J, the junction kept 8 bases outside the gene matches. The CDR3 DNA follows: TGCGCCAGCAGCCAAGATGAGGGGGCGGGAGGGGACCAAGAGACCCAGTACTTC. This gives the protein CASSQDEGAGGDQETQYF.

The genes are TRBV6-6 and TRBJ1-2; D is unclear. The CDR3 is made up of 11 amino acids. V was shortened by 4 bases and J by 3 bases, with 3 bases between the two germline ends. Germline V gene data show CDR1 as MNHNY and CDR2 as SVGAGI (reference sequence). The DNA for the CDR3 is TGTGCCAGCAGTTCTGACTATGGCTACACCTTC. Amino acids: CASSSDYGYTF.

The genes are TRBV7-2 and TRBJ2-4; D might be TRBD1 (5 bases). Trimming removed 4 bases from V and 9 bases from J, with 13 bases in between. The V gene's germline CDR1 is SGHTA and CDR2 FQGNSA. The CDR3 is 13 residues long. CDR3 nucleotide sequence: TGTGCCAGCAGCTACGACAGCTTGGGCATTCAGTACTTC. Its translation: CASSYDSLGIQYF.

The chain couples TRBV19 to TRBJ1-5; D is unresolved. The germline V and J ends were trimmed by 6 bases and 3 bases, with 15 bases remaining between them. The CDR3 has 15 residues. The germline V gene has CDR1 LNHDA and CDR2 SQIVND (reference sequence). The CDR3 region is CASREGRRLNQPQHF. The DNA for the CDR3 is TGTGCCAGTAGGGAAGGGAGAAGGCTCAATCAGCCCCAGCATTTT.

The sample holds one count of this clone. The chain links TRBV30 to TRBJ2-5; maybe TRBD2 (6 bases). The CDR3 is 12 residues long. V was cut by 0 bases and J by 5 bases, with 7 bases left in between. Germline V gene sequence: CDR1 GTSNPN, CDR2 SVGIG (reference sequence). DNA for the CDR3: TGTGCCTGGAGTGTACGGGGGGAGACCCAGTACTTC. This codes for CAWSVRGETQYF.

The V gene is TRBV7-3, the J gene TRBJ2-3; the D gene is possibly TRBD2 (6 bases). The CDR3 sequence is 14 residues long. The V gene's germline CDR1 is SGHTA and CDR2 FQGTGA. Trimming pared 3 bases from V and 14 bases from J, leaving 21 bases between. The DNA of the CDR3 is TGTGCCAGCAGCTTGGGCACTAGCTCCCCGGGGAGGTATTTT. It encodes CASSLGTSSPGRYF.

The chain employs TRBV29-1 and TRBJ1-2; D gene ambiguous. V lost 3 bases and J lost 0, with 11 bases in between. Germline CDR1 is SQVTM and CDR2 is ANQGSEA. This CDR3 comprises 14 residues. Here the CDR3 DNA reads TGCAGCGTTGAGGCGGTAATTCCTAACTATGGCTACACCTTC. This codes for CSVEAVIPNYGYTF.

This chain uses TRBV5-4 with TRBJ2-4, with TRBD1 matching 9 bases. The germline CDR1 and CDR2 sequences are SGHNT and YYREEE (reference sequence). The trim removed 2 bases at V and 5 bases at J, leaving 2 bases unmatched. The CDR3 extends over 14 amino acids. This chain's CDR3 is CASSFGDRENIQYF. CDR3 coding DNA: TGTGCCAGCAGCTTTGGGGACAGGGAAAACATTCAGTACTTC. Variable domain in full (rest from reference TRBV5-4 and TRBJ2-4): ETGVTQSPTHLIKTRGQQVTLRCSSQSGHNTVSWYQQALGQGPQFIFQYYREEENGRGNFPPRFSGLQFPNYSSELNVNALELDDSALYLCASSFGDRENIQYFGAGTRLSVL.

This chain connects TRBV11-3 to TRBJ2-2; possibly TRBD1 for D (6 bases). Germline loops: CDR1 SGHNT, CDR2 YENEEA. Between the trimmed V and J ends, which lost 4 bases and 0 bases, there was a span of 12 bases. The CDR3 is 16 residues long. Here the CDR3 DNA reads TGTGCCAGCAGCTCTCGGACAGTGACGAACACCGGGGAGCTGTTTTTT. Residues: CASSSRTVTNTGELFF. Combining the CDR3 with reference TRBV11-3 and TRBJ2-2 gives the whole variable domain EAGVVQSPRYKIIEKKQPVAFWCNPISGHNTLYWYLQNLGQGPELLIRYENEEAVDDSQLPKDRFSAERLKGVDSTLKIQPAELGDSAVYLCASSSRTVTNTGELFFGEGSRLTVL.

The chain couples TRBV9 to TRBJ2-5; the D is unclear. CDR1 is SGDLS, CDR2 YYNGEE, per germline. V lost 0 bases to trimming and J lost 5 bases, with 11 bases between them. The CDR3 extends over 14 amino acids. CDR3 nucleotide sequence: TGTGCCAGCAGCGTAGCGGTCCTCGGGGAGACCCAGTACTTC. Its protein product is CASSVAVLGETQYF.

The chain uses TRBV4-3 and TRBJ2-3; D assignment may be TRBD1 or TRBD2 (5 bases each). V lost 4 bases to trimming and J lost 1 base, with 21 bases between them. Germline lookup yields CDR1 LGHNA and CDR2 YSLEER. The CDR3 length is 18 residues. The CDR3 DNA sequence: TGCGCCAGCAGCCCCGCCCTCGGGACGCTCCTGGGCACAGATACGCAGTATTTT. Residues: CASSPALGTLLGTDTQYF.

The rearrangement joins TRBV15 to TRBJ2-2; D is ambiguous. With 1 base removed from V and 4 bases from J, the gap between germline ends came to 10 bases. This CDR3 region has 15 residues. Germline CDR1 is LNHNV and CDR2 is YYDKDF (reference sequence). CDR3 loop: CATSRVSQTTGELFF. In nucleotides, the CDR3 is TGTGCCACCAGCAGAGTCTCACAAACCACCGGGGAGCTGTTTTTT.

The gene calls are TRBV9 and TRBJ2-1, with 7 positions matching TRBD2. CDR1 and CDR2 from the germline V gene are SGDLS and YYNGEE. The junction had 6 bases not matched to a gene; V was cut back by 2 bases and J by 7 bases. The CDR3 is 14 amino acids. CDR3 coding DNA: TGTGCCAGCAGCGTGGGAGGGCCAAGGAATGAGCAGTTCTTC. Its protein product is CASSVGGPRNEQFF.

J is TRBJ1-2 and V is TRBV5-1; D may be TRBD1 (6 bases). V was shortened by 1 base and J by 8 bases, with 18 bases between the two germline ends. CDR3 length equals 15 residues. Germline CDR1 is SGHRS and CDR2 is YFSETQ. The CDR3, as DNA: TGCGCCAGCAGCTTGTATACTTCAGGGGCGGAGGGCTACACCTTC. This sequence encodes CASSLYTSGAEGYTF.

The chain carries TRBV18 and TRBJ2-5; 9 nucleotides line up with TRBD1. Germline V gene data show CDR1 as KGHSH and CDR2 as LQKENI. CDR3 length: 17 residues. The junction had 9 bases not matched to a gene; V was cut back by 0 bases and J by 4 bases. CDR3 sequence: CASSPPKGQGDRETQYF. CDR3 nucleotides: TGTGCCAGCTCACCACCAAAGGGACAGGGCGATCGAGAGACCCAGTACTTC. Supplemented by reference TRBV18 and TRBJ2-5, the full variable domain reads NAGVMQNPRHLVRRRGQEARLRCSPMKGHSHVYWYRQLPEEGLKFMVYLQKENIIDESGMPKERFSAEFPKEGPSILRIQQVVRGDSAAYFCASSPPKGQGDRETQYFGPGTRLLVL.

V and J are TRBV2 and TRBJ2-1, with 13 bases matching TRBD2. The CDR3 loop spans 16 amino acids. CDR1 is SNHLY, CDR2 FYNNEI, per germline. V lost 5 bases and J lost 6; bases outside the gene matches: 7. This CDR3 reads CASSQTTSGRANEQFF. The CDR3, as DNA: TGTGCCAGCAGTCAGACTACTAGCGGGAGGGCCAATGAGCAGTTCTTC. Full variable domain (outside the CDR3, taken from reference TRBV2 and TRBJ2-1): EPEVTQTPSHQVTQMGQEVILRCVPISNHLYFYWYRQILGQKVEFLVSFYNNEISEKSEIFDDQFSVERPDGSNFTLKIRSTKLEDSAMYFCASSQTTSGRANEQFFGPGTRLTVL.